Below, 5 T cell receptor beta chains from the same sample are listed, as sequenced in a study of CD8+ T cells in alopecia areata. Treatment reported: oral pan-JAK inhibitor, 5-10 mg twice daily. Reverse transcribed after extraction, RNA yielded cDNA as the sequencing template. Generated by immunoSEQ multiplex PCR, the TCRdb table keeps only in-frame clones and is missing some. The sample contains 70,000 or so clones, 29% of which appear only once. Source: CD8+ T cells sorted from blood, taken at week 4, from a patient treated with tofacitinib. The receptors were gathered from a human donor with alopecia areata.

This clone was seen repeatedly, ten times or more. This chain uses TRBV11-3 with TRBJ2-3; 9 nucleotides agree with TRBD1. The CDR3 sequence is 17 residues long. V was pared by 3 bases and J by 0 bases, with 7 bases of the junction left unmatched. Germline CDR1 is SGHNT and CDR2 is YENEEA. The CDR3 sequence is CASSLDSGTGSTDTQYF. The CDR3 bases are TGTGCCAGCAGCTTGGATTCCGGGACAGGGAGCACAGATACGCAGTATTTT.

This clone was detected only a few times. This chain joins TRBV7-9 and TRBJ2-6; D ambiguous. The CDR3 is 13 residues long. Germline CDR1 SEHNR, CDR2 FQNEAQ (reference sequence). V dropped 3 bases and J dropped 3 bases, with 3 bases sitting between them. The CDR3: CASSFGGANVLTF. CDR3 DNA sequence: TGTGCCAGCAGCTTTGGTGGGGCCAACGTCCTGACTTTC.

This chain connects TRBV29-1 to TRBJ2-3; 9 bases are a match to TRBD1. Germline CDR1 SQVTM, CDR2 ANQGSEA. The V and J ends lost 3 bases and 0 bases, in that order; junction bases with no gene match: 10. This CDR3 contains 17 residues. CDR3 bases: TGCAGCGTTGAGTGGTGGGGACAGGGCGCTAGCACAGATACGCAGTATTTT. Translation gives CSVEWWGQGASTDTQYF.

The chain carries TRBV19 and TRBJ1-1; D remains unclear. Trimming left V 6 bases short and J 0 bases short, with 8 bases between. CDR1 LNHDA and CDR2 SQIVND come from the germline V gene (reference sequence). This CDR3 has 13 residues. The CDR3 bases are TGTGCCAGTAGAGTTACAGTGAACACTGAAGCTTTCTTT. This sequence encodes CASRVTVNTEAFF.

The rearrangement uses TRBV29-1 and TRBJ2-2; 8 positions agree with TRBD2. The CDR3 consists of 14 residues. The J segment lost 4 bases and the V segment lost 6 bases, leaving 7 bases of the junction unmatched. CDR1 is SQVTM and CDR2 is ANQGSEA in the germline V gene. The CDR3 protein is CSVSGSGRTGELFF. The DNA of the CDR3 is TGCAGCGTGAGCGGGAGCGGTCGCACCGGGGAGCTGTTTTTT.